These 15 T cell receptor beta chains were sequenced from one sample in a study of identical twins. TCRdb used MiXCR to reprocess the 5' RACE reads, holding one entry per CDR3 protein. Of about 530,000 distinct CDR3 sequences detected, about 16% appear once; the ten largest clones hold about 0.47%. The same data also went into a second study, on yellow fever vaccine responses in identical twins.

The sample consisted of CD4+ T cells sorted from blood. These receptors were taken from a woman aged 18-29 years in good health.

This clonotype has more than one count but fewer than ten. J is TRBJ2-3 and V is TRBV3-1, with a tentative D call TRBD1 (5 bases). CDR3 length: 14 amino acids. Germline CDR1 is LGHDT and CDR2 is YNNKEL (reference sequence). Trimming shortened V by 2 bases and J by 5 bases, and 11 bases separated the two germline ends. CDR3 DNA sequence: TGTGCCAGCAGCCAAACGCAGGGTAGAGATACGCAGTATTTT. It codes for CASSQTQGRDTQYF.

This chain links TRBV5-1 with TRBJ2-7; TRBD1 matches at 7 bases. Per germline, CDR1 SGHRS and CDR2 YFSETQ. The CDR3 sequence is 14 residues long. With V trimmed by 4 bases and J by 0 bases, 4 bases remained unmatched. The CDR3 is CASSKQGHSYEQYF. The CDR3 DNA follows: TGCGCCAGCAGCAAACAGGGGCACTCCTACGAGCAGTACTTC.

The chain couples TRBV5-8 to TRBJ2-7, with D maybe TRBD1 (6 bases). CDR3 length: 17 residues. V was pared by 2 bases and J by 3 bases, with 21 bases between. Looked up from germline, CDR1 is SGHTS and CDR2 is YDEGEE. The CDR3 DNA follows: TGTGCCAGCAGCTTAATGCCGGGGTGGACAGCCCACTACGAGCAGTACTTC. Its protein product is CASSLMPGWTAHYEQYF.

The chain is built from TRBV12-3 or TRBV12-4 and TRBJ2-2; the match to TRBD1 covers 10 bases. The CDR3 sequence is 13 residues long. Trimming at V came to 3 bases and at J to 8 bases, leaving 0 bases not matched to a gene. Here the CDR3 reads CASSLDRGGELFF. In DNA form, the CDR3 reads TGTGCCAGCAGTTTGGACAGGGGGGGGGAGCTGTTTTTT.

The rearrangement uses TRBV19 and TRBJ2-3, with D tentatively TRBD1 (6 bases). The CDR3 runs to 15 residues. Trimming took 6 bases from V and 3 from J, leaving 16 bases between them. CDR1 LNHDA and CDR2 SQIVND come from the germline V gene (reference sequence). The CDR3 here is CASRRVSGVTDTQYF. In nucleotides, the CDR3 is TGTGCCAGTAGAAGAGTGTCAGGGGTTACAGATACGCAGTATTTT.

The chain employs TRBV12-3 or TRBV12-4 and TRBJ1-5; 10 nucleotides match TRBD1. The CDR3 is made up of 15 amino acids. J was trimmed by 5 bases and V by 6 bases; bases with no gene match: 7. CDR3 sequence: CASSPSGTGDQPQHF. CDR3 DNA sequence: TGTGCCAGCAGCCCAAGTGGGACAGGGGATCAGCCCCAGCATTTT.

CDR3 sequence (DNA): TGTGCCAGCAGTTACCCCCAGCGCGGTCAAGAGACCCAGTACTTC. Encoded protein: CASSYPQRGQETQYF. V is TRBV6-5 and J is TRBJ2-5; D gene uncertain. CDR3 length: 15 residues. V was cut by 2 bases and J by 2 bases, with 12 bases left in between. Germline V CDR1 and CDR2: MNHEY, SVGAGI.

The V and J genes are TRBV24-1 and TRBJ2-5; 9 nucleotides line up with TRBD1. Unmatched junction bases numbered 6, after V lost 4 bases and J lost 4 bases. Germline V gives CDR1 KGHDR, CDR2 SFDVKD. The CDR3 consists of 15 residues. The CDR3 reads CATSESGTGRETQYF. The CDR3 nucleotides read TGTGCCACCAGTGAATCCGGGACAGGGAGAGAGACCCAGTACTTC.

This chain uses TRBV20-1 with TRBJ2-1, with 16 bases fitting TRBD2. CDR3 length: 15 amino acids. Germline lookup yields CDR1 DFQATT and CDR2 SNEGSKA (reference sequence). The trim removed 4 bases at V and 7 bases at J, leaving 4 bases unmatched. CDR3 protein: CSATGTSGRVNEQFF. CDR3 DNA: TGCAGTGCTACCGGGACTAGCGGGAGGGTAAATGAGCAGTTCTTC.

This clonotype was seen more than once but under ten times. The J gene is TRBJ1-1, the V gene TRBV11-2; D is uncertain. Germline assignment: CDR1 SGHAT and CDR2 FQNNGV. This CDR3 contains 16 residues. V dropped 5 bases and J dropped 4 bases, with 20 bases sitting between them. The CDR3 DNA reads TGTGCCAGCAGCCTAAGGATGGGCGGTGGCCTCACTGAAGCTTTCTTT. Protein product: CASSLRMGGGLTEAFF.

The rearrangement links TRBV3-1 to TRBJ2-1, with 9 bases aligning to TRBD1. Germline CDR1 LGHDT, CDR2 YNNKEL (reference sequence). After removal of 4 bases from V and 3 bases from J, the junction contained 13 bases not matched to a gene. This CDR3 region has 18 residues. In DNA, the CDR3 is TGTGCCAGCAGCCCCGTAAGATGGACAGGGGAAAACTACAATGAGCAGTTCTTC. As protein: CASSPVRWTGENYNEQFF.

The chain combines TRBV20-1 with TRBJ2-7; D is possibly TRBD1 (6 bases). Germline V gene sequence: CDR1 DFQATT, CDR2 SNEGSKA (reference sequence). CDR3 length: 15 amino acids. Between the trimmed V and J ends, which lost 4 bases and 2 bases, there was a span of 18 bases. CDR3 protein: CSATREGGAPYEQYF. In nucleotides, the CDR3 is TGCAGTGCTACTAGGGAAGGGGGAGCTCCCTACGAGCAGTACTTC.

This clonotype came up a few times. The chain employs TRBV3-1 and TRBJ2-3; D gene uncertain. Trimming took 6 bases from V and 5 from J, leaving 18 bases between them. Germline CDR1 is LGHDT and CDR2 is YNNKEL (reference sequence). The CDR3 runs to 15 residues. This CDR3 is CASSPNAGQIDTQYF. CDR3 bases: TGTGCCAGCAGTCCTAACGCCGGTCAAATAGATACGCAGTATTTT.

This chain uses TRBV6-5 with TRBJ1-3; TRBD1 aligns across 7 bases. V shed 6 bases and J 2 bases; nucleotides not matched to a gene: 7. Germline loops: CDR1 MNHEY, CDR2 SVGAGI. CDR3 length: 15 residues. This CDR3 is CASRLGTATGNTIYF. The CDR3 coding sequence is TGTGCCAGCAGACTCGGGACAGCTACTGGAAACACCATATATTTT.

There are many counts of this clonotype. This chain joins TRBV20-1 and TRBJ2-1; tentative D call: TRBD2 (5 bases). The V end lost 6 bases, the J end lost 4 bases, and 16 bases lay between the germline ends. Germline V lookup: CDR1 DFQATT, CDR2 SNEGSKA (reference sequence). The CDR3 length is 14 residues. CDR3 nucleotides: TGCAGTGCCCAAACTACGACGGGATACAATGAGCAGTTCTTC. It is translated as CSAQTTTGYNEQFF.